Listed below are T cell receptor beta chains from one sample, sequenced in a study of chemoradiotherapy in HPV16-positive cancers. Assay used: immunoSEQ multiplex PCR; TCRdb lists only in-frame clones, some missing. This table has approximately 9,300 clones, 86% appearing once. The input for sequencing was blood, taken from a patient who underwent chemoradiotherapy. These receptors were obtained from a human donor with HPV-associated anogenital cancer. CDR3s include the opening cysteine and the closing phenylalanine or tryptophan. D genes are given only for firm matches. Where a row states a size, it is once, few, many or the class of an expanded clone; other rows omit it.

d_call | clone_size | j_call | v_call | cdr3_aa | cdr3_nt
TRBD2 | once | TRBJ2-3 | TRBV13 | CASSLPSGGGDTQYF | TGTGCCAGCAGCTTACCTAGCGGGGGTGGAGATACGCAGTATTTT
TRBD1 | NA | TRBJ1-2 | TRBV19 | CASSQTGTGNYGYTF | TGTGCCAGTAGCCAGACCGGGACAGGGAACTATGGCTACACCTTC
TRBD1 | NA | TRBJ1-1 | TRBV4-3 | CASSPTNTGGLRMNTEAFF | TGCGCCAGCAGCCCTACCAATACAGGGGGCCTCCGCATGAACACTGAAGCTTTCTTT
NA | NA | TRBJ1-2 | TRBV19 | CASSIGEGPSYGYTF | TGTGCCAGTAGTATAGGCGAGGGGCCTTCCTATGGCTACACCTTC
TRBD2 | once | TRBJ2-7 | TRBV7-6 | CASSPYKRGPAYEQYF | TGTGCCAGCAGCCCGTACAAGCGGGGACCGGCCTACGAGCAGTACTTC
NA | NA | TRBJ1-1 | TRBV15 | CATSIKANSEAFF | TGTGCCACCAGCATTAAGGCCAACTCTGAAGCTTTCTTT
NA | few | TRBJ2-5 | TRBV11-2 | CASSDPSGYQETQYF | TGTGCCAGCAGCGATCCAAGCGGGTACCAAGAGACCCAGTACTTC
NA | NA | TRBJ1-3 | TRBV12-5 | CASGLVLGSTIYF | TGTGCTAGTGGTTTGGTCCTCGGAAGCACCATATATTTT
NA | NA | TRBJ1-5 | TRBV11-2 | CASSLEVGGRNQPQHF | TGTGCCAGCAGCTTAGAGGTAGGGGGAAGGAATCAGCCCCAGCATTTT
TRBD1 | NA | TRBJ2-2 | TRBV18 | CASSTRTGVAGELFF | TGTGCCAGCTCAACCCGGACAGGGGTCGCCGGGGAGCTGTTTTTT
NA | NA | TRBJ1-2 | TRBV5-1 | CASSERGAGGYTF | TGCGCCAGCAGCGAGCGGGGGGCAGGAGGCTACACCTTC
TRBD1 | once | TRBJ2-5 | TRBV14 | CASSLFPGQGVGPQETQYF | TGTGCCAGCAGTCTTTTTCCGGGACAGGGAGTGGGCCCCCAAGAGACCCAGTACTTC
NA | NA | TRBJ1-3 | TRBV7-2 | CASSLAIGRNTIYF | TGTGCCAGCAGCTTAGCCATTGGTAGAAACACCATATATTTT
NA | NA | TRBJ2-3 | TRBV14 | CASSQGKRGERTDTQYF | TGTGCCAGCAGCCAAGGAAAAAGGGGAGAGAGGACAGATACGCAGTATTTT
NA | NA | TRBJ1-4 | TRBV27 | CASSRVTGLPRDEKLFF | TGTGCCAGCAGCAGGGTGACAGGACTCCCGAGGGATGAAAAACTGTTTTTT
NA | NA | TRBJ2-3 | TRBV29-1 | CSVVRGGTDTQYF | TGCAGCGTTGTGAGGGGGGGGACAGATACGCAGTATTTT
TRBD1 | once | TRBJ1-3 | TRBV29-1 | CSVGQGAGNTIYF | TGCAGCGTTGGACAGGGTGCCGGAAACACCATATATTTT
TRBD2 | NA | TRBJ2-3 | TRBV4-3 | CASSQDAAGARDTQYF | TGCGCCAGCAGCCAAGACGCAGCGGGGGCAAGAGATACGCAGTATTTT
NA | NA | TRBJ1-5 | TRBV6-1 | CASSEAGGRRGNQPQHF | TGTGCCAGCAGTGAAGCAGGCGGACGGAGGGGCAATCAGCCCCAGCATTTT
TRBD2 | NA | TRBJ2-7 | TRBV7-8 | CASSLGTSGGLTPYEQYF | TGTGCCAGCAGCTTAGGGACTAGCGGGGGCCTAACTCCCTACGAGCAGTACTTC
NA | NA | TRBJ2-1 | TRBV19 | CASSIAVNNEQFF | TGTGCCAGTAGTATAGCGGTCAACAATGAGCAGTTCTTC
TRBD1 | NA | TRBJ1-1 | TRBV7-2 | CASSLYRGQWNTEAFF | TGTGCCAGCAGCTTATACAGGGGGCAGTGGAACACTGAAGCTTTCTTT
TRBD1 | NA | TRBJ1-4 | TRBV27 | CASSWGRPTGANEKLFF | TGTGCCAGCAGTTGGGGCCGCCCGACAGGGGCTAATGAAAAACTGTTTTTT
TRBD1 | NA | TRBJ1-2 | TRBV14 | CASSQGQGYGYTF | TGTGCCAGCAGCCAAGGACAGGGCTATGGCTACACCTTC
NA | NA | TRBJ2-5 | TRBV2 | CASSWTAWGETQYF | TGTGCCAGCAGTTGGACAGCATGGGGGGAGACCCAGTACTTC
NA | NA | TRBJ2-2 | TRBV2 | CASTSRDFHTGELFF | TGTGCCAGCACGTCGAGGGACTTCCACACCGGGGAGCTGTTTTTT
TRBD2 | NA | TRBJ2-1 | TRBV5-1 | CASSPSASGRANEQFF | TGCGCCAGCAGCCCGAGCGCTAGCGGGAGGGCCAATGAGCAGTTCTTC
NA | NA | TRBJ1-5 | TRBV7-8 | CASSLLSGAINQPQHF | TGTGCCAGCAGCTTATTGTCAGGGGCGATCAATCAGCCCCAGCATTTT
TRBD1 | NA | TRBJ2-3 | TRBV29-1 | CSALGTGTSTDTQYF | TGCAGCGCGCTCGGGACAGGCACTAGCACAGATACGCAGTATTTT
TRBD2 | few | TRBJ2-3 | TRBV7-3 | CASSLWTSGADTQYF | TGTGCCAGCAGCCTATGGACTAGCGGAGCAGATACGCAGTATTTT
NA | NA | TRBJ2-7 | TRBV5-1 | CASSLGTGSEQYF | TGCGCCAGCAGCTTGGGAACAGGGTCCGAGCAGTACTTC
TRBD1 | NA | TRBJ1-2 | TRBV4-2 | CASSQRTGFQEGYTF | TGTGCCAGCAGCCAGAGGACAGGGTTTCAAGAGGGCTACACCTTC
TRBD1 | NA | TRBJ1-4 | TRBV10-1 | CAIRQGGENEKLFF | TGCGCCATCCGGCAGGGGGGGGAAAATGAAAAACTGTTTTTT
TRBD1 | NA | TRBJ2-7 | TRBV4-1 | CASSQEGQGGYEQYF | TGCGCCAGCAGCCAAGAGGGACAGGGTGGCTACGAGCAGTACTTC
TRBD1 | NA | TRBJ1-6 | TRBV13 | CASSTGESYNSPLHF | TGTGCCAGCAGCACAGGGGAATCCTATAATTCACCCCTCCACTTT
NA | few | TRBJ1-2 | TRBV4-1 | CASSQDMTDYYGYTF | TGCGCCAGCAGCCAAGATATGACGGACTACTATGGCTACACCTTC
TRBD1 | NA | TRBJ2-7 | TRBV6-5 | CASRPDRGRNEQYF | TGTGCCAGCAGGCCAGACAGGGGGCGGAACGAGCAGTACTTC
NA | NA | TRBJ1-1 | TRBV19 | CASTQSPGAEAFF | TGTGCCAGTACCCAATCCCCGGGGGCTGAAGCTTTCTTT
NA | few | TRBJ1-1 | TRBV14 | CASSQDLLRGGTEAFF | TGTGCCAGCAGCCAAGATTTATTGAGGGGCGGCACTGAAGCTTTCTTT
TRBD1 | NA | TRBJ2-7 | TRBV6-5 | CASSYLTGTYEQYF | TGTGCCAGCAGTTACTTGACAGGGACCTACGAGCAGTACTTC
NA | once | TRBJ2-2 | TRBV7-7 | CASSLAGVAGELFF | TGTGCCAGCAGCTTAGCGGGTGTCGCCGGGGAGCTGTTTTTT
NA | NA | TRBJ1-2 | TRBV29-1 | CSAGGGYGYTF | TGCAGCGCTGGAGGAGGCTATGGCTACACCTTC
NA | NA | TRBJ1-2 | TRBV6-1 | CASSEGGVYGYTF | TGTGCCAGCAGTGAAGGCGGGGTCTATGGCTACACCTTC
NA | few | TRBJ1-5 | TRBV4-1 | CASSQETQGGQPQHF | TGCGCCAGCAGCCAAGAAACACAAGGAGGCCAGCCCCAGCATTTT
NA | once | TRBJ1-1 | TRBV2 | CASSEWGNTEAFF | TGTGCCAGCAGTGAATGGGGGAACACTGAAGCTTTCTTT
TRBD2 | NA | TRBJ2-2 | TRBV7-9 | CASSWGLAGTFTGELFF | TGTGCCAGCAGCTGGGGACTAGCGGGGACTTTCACCGGGGAGCTGTTTTTT
TRBD1 | NA | TRBJ1-1 | TRBV11-2 | CASSRYRGGTEAFF | TGTGCCAGCAGCCGTTACAGGGGAGGAACTGAAGCTTTCTTT
NA | medium-sized | TRBJ2-7 | TRBV28 | CASSLLGGDLYEQYF | TGTGCCAGCAGTTTATTGGGGGGCGATCTTTACGAGCAGTACTTC
NA | NA | TRBJ2-7 | TRBV12-5 | CASGLTDYYEQYF | TGTGCTAGTGGTTTAACAGATTACTACGAGCAGTACTTC
TRBD2 | NA | TRBJ2-1 | TRBV5-1 | CASSGGLAAYNEQFF | TGCGCCAGCAGCGGCGGACTAGCGGCCTACAATGAGCAGTTCTTC
NA | NA | TRBJ1-1 | TRBV15 | CATSRGSAFF | TGTGCCACCAGCAGAGGTTCGGCTTTCTTT
NA | NA | TRBJ2-1 | TRBV5-4 | CASSYLGTNEQFF | TGTGCCAGCAGCTACCTCGGGACCAATGAGCAGTTCTTC
NA | NA | TRBJ1-5 | TRBV19 | CASLDRQSNQPQHF | TGTGCCAGCCTTGATAGACAGTCCAATCAGCCCCAGCATTTT
TRBD1 | NA | TRBJ2-7 | TRBV28 | CASRRQGSRYEQYF | TGTGCCAGCAGGAGACAGGGGAGCCGCTACGAGCAGTACTTC